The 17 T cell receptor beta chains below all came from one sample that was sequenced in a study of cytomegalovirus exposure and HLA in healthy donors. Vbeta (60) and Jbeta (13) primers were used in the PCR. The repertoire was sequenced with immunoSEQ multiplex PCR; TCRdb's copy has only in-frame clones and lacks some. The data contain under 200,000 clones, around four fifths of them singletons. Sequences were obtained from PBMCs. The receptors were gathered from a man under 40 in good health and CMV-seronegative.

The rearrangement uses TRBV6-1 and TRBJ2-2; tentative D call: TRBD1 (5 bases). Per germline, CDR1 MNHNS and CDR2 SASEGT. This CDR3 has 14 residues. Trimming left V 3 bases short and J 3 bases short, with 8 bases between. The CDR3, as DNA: TGTGCCAGCAGTGACATCAGGGACACCGGGGAGCTGTTTTTT. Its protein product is CASSDIRDTGELFF.

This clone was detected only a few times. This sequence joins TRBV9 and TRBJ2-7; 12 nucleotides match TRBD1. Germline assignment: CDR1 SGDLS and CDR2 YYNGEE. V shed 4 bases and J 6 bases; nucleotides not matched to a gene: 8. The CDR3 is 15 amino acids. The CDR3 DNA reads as TGTGCCAGCAGCCCGAGGGACAGGGGGCAGGGCGAGCAGTACTTC. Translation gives CASSPRDRGQGEQYF.

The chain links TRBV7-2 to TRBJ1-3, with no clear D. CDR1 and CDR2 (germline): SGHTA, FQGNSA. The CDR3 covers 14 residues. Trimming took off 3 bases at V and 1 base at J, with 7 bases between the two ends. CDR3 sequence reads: CASSLTRSGNTIYF. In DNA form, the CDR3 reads TGTGCCAGCAGCTTGACGCGGTCTGGAAACACCATATATTTT.

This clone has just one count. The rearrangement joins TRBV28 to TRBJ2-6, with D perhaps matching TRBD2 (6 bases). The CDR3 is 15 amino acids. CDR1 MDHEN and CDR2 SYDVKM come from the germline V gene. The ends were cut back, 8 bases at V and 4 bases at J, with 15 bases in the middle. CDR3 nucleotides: TGTGCCAGCTGGGCGGGGACGAACGGGGCCAACGTCCTGACTTTC. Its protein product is CASWAGTNGANVLTF.

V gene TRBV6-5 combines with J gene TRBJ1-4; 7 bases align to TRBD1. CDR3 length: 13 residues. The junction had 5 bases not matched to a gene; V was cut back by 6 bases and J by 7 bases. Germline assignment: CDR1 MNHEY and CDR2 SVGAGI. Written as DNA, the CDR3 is TGTGCCAGCAGGCTTGGGACAGCTGAAAAACTGTTTTTT. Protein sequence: CASRLGTAEKLFF.

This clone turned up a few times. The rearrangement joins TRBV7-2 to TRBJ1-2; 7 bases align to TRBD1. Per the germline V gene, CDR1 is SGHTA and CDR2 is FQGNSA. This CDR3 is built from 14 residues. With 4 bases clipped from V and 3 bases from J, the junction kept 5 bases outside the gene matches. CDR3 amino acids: CASSYLQGYYGYTF. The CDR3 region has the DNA TGTGCCAGCAGCTATCTACAGGGGTACTATGGCTACACCTTC.

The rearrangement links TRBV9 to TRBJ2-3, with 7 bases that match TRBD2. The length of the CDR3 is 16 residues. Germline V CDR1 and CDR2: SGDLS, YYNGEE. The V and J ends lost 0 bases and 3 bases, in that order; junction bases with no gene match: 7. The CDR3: CASSVGVSGETDTQYF. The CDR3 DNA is TGTGCCAGCAGCGTAGGGGTGAGCGGGGAAACAGATACGCAGTATTTT. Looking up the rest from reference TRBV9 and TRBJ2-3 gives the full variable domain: DSGVTQTPKHLITATGQRVTLRCSPRSGDLSVYWYQQSLDQGLQFLIQYYNGEERAKGNILERFSAQQFPDLHSELNLSSLELGDSALYFCASSVGVSGETDTQYFGPGTRLTVL.

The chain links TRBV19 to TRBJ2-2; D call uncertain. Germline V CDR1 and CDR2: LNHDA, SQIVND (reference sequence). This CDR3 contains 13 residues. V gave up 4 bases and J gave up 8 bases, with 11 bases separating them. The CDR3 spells CASSTYPQGELFF. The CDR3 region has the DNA TGTGCCAGTAGTACCTACCCCCAAGGGGAGCTGTTTTTT. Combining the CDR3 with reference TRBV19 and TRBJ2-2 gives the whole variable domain DGGITQSPKYLFRKEGQNVTLSCEQNLNHDAMYWYRQDPGQGLRLIYYSQIVNDFQKGDIAEGYSVSREKKESFPLTVTSAQKNPTAFYLCASSTYPQGELFFGEGSRLTVL.

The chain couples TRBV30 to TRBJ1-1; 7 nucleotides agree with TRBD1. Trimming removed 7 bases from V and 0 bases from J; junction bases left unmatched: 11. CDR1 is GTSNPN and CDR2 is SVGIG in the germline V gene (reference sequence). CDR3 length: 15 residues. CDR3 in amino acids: CAFVNRDRVNTEAFF. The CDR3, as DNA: TGTGCCTTCGTAAACCGGGACAGAGTGAACACTGAAGCTTTCTTT.

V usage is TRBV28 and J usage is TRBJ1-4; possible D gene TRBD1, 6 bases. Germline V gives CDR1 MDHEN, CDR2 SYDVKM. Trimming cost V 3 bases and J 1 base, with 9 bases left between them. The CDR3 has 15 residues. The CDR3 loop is CASSFTGLTNEKLFF. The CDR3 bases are TGTGCCAGCAGTTTTACAGGGTTAACTAATGAAAAACTGTTTTTT.

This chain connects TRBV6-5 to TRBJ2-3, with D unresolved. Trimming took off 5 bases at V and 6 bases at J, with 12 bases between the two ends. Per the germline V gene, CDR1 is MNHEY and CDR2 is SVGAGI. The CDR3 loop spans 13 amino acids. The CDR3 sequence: CASSPRNYDTQYF. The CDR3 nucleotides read TGTGCCAGCAGTCCCAGAAATTATGATACGCAGTATTTT.

CDR3 sequence reads: CASSVSSTNEKLFF. CDR3 coding DNA: TGTGCCAGCAGCGTCTCTTCAACTAATGAAAAACTGTTTTTT. The chain joins TRBV9 to TRBJ1-4; D ambiguous. CDR1 is SGDLS, CDR2 YYNGEE, per germline. CDR3 length equals 14 residues. V shed 2 bases and J shed 0 bases, with 5 bases lying between them.

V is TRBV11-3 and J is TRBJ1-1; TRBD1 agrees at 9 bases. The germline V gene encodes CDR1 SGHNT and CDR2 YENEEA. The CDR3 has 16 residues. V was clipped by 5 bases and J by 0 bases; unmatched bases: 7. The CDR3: CASSEGQGSLNTEAFF. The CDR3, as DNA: TGTGCCAGCAGCGAGGGACAGGGCTCACTGAACACTGAAGCTTTCTTT.

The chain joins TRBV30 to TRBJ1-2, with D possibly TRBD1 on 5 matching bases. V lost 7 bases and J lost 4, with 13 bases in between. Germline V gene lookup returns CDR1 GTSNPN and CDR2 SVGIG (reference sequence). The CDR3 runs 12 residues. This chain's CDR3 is CASRYTGYGYTF. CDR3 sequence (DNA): TGTGCCTCACGATACACAGGCTATGGCTACACCTTC.

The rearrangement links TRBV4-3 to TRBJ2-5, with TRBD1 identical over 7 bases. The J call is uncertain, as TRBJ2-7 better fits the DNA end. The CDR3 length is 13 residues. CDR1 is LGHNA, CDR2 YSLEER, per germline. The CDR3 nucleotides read TGCGCCAGCAGCCGGGACAGCTCCTACGAGCAGTACTTC. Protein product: CASSRDSSYEQYF.

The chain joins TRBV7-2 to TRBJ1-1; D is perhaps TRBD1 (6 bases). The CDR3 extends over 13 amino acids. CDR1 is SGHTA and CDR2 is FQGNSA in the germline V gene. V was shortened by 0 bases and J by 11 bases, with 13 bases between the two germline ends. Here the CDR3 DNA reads TGTGCCAGCAGCTTAGCCGGGGGGCGGGAGGCTTTCTTT. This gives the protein CASSLAGGREAFF.

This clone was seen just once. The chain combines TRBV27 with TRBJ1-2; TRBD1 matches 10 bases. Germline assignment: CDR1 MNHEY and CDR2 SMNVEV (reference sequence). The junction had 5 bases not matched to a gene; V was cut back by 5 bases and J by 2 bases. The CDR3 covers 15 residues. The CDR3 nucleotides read TGTGCCAGCAGTCAGAGGGACAGGGGAAACTATGGCTACACCTTC. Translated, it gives CASSQRDRGNYGYTF.